The 3 T cell receptor beta chains presented below share a single source sample, sequenced in a study of blood T cell repertoires in COVID-19. Sequenced by immunoSEQ multiplex PCR; TCRdb stores in-frame clones only, minus some. The table lists around 170,000 clones, approximately 84% of them singletons, with roughly an eighth in the top ten. The sequenced sample consisted of peripheral blood. The receptors come from a man aged 18 to 35 with active or convalescent COVID-19.

This chain joins TRBV9 and TRBJ2-3, with 12 nucleotides matching TRBD2. CDR3 size: 18 residues. The V and J ends lost 5 bases and 1 base, in that order; junction bases with no gene match: 11. In germline, CDR1 is SGDLS, CDR2 YYNGEE. The CDR3 nucleotides are TGTGCCAGCAGGCCCCAAAGACTAGCGGGGGAGGGCACAGATACGCAGTATTTT. This sequence encodes CASRPQRLAGEGTDTQYF. Full variable domain (remainder filled in from reference TRBV9 and TRBJ2-3): DSGVTQTPKHLITATGQRVTLRCSPRSGDLSVYWYQQSLDQGLQFLIQYYNGEERAKGNILERFSAQQFPDLHSELNLSSLELGDSALYFCASRPQRLAGEGTDTQYFGPGTRLTVL.

The chain couples TRBV5-3 to TRBJ2-7, with 12 bases that match TRBD2. TRBV5-3 is assigned to the ORF class and has an uncertain function. The CDR3 sequence is 17 residues long. The V and J ends lost 1 base and 5 bases, in that order; junction bases with no gene match: 10. CDR3 region: CARSLRLAGDFNHEQYF. The CDR3 DNA sequence: TGTGCCAGAAGCTTGCGACTAGCGGGAGATTTTAACCACGAGCAGTACTTC.

DNA of the CDR3: TGTGCCAGCAGTCCCCGGACTAGCGGGAGAAATGAGCAGTTCTTC. It is translated as CASSPRTSGRNEQFF. This chain uses TRBV6-5 with TRBJ2-1; 13 nucleotides match TRBD2. Trimming cost V 5 bases and J 7 bases; bases outside gene matches: 5. The germline V gene has CDR1 MNHEY and CDR2 SVGAGI. The CDR3 is made up of 15 amino acids.